The 25 T cell receptor beta chains listed next were all sequenced from one sample in a study of T-cell memory formation after mild COVID-19. TCRdb re-derived calls from the 5' RACE reads in MiXCR, one entry per CDR3 protein. Of around 510,000 distinct CDR3 sequences in the sample, approximately 21% were seen once. Sample: PBMCs or a T cell subset sorted from them (not recorded which). Receptors were obtained from an adult woman who had mild COVID-19 (a few samples of this study predate the infection). Cell type and time point are not known.

V usage is TRBV3-1 and J usage is TRBJ2-7; perhaps TRBD1 as D (6 bases). Trimming left V 3 bases short and J 1 base short, with 19 bases between. The CDR3 spans 17 residues. Germline CDR1 and CDR2: LGHDT and YNNKEL (reference sequence). The CDR3 loop reads CASSQDGWRTESYEQYF. The CDR3 DNA sequence: TGTGCCAGCAGCCAGGACGGGTGGAGGACAGAATCCTACGAGCAGTACTTC.

This rearrangement joins TRBV2 to TRBJ2-6; no clear D. CDR3 size: 15 residues. V was clipped by 7 bases and J by 0 bases, with 10 bases between them. Germline values: CDR1 SNHLY, CDR2 FYNNEI. In DNA form, the CDR3 reads TGTGCCAGCACCGCAAGTAGCTCTGGGGCCAACGTCCTGACTTTC. It yields the protein CASTASSSGANVLTF.

This clonotype was detected only a few times. V usage is TRBV5-1 and J usage is TRBJ2-7; the D is unclear. The CDR3 is 14 residues long. Germline CDR1 and CDR2: SGHRS and YFSETQ. Trimming took 0 bases from V and 4 from J, leaving 11 bases between them. The DNA for the CDR3 is TGCGCCAGCAGCTTGGACTACGTCCTATACGAGCAGTACTTC. Its translation: CASSLDYVLYEQYF.

This clonotype was counted between two and nine times. V usage is TRBV3-1 and J usage is TRBJ1-1; 8 nucleotides agree with TRBD1. This CDR3 is 15 amino acids long. V trimming: 4 bases; J trimming: 3 bases; junction bases outside the gene matches: 7. Germline V gives CDR1 LGHDT, CDR2 YNNKEL (reference sequence). This CDR3 is CASSPIPQGDTEAFF. CDR3 DNA sequence: TGTGCCAGCAGCCCCATCCCACAGGGGGACACTGAAGCTTTCTTT.

This clonotype was seen a handful of times. The V call is TRBV7-2, the J call TRBJ2-1; D is ambiguous. The CDR3 covers 15 residues. Germline loops: CDR1 SGHTA, CDR2 FQGNSA. V was trimmed by 5 bases and J by 0 bases, leaving 11 bases between them. The CDR3 here is CASSNSAGSYNEQFF. DNA for the CDR3: TGTGCCAGCAGCAACAGCGCCGGCTCCTACAATGAGCAGTTCTTC.

The chain couples TRBV12-3 or TRBV12-4 to TRBJ1-6, with TRBD1 matching 7 bases. The trim removed 6 bases at V and 9 bases at J, leaving 8 bases unmatched. CDR3 length equals 14 residues. CDR3 residues: CASSRDRNGSPLHF. The CDR3 bases are TGTGCCAGCAGCAGGGACAGAAATGGTTCACCCCTCCACTTT.

Regarding this clonotype: Sequence at one end of the junction differs from germline and may be a read error. The rearrangement uses TRBV5-6 and TRBJ2-5; D may be TRBD1 (5 bases). The CDR3 is made up of 16 amino acids. CDR1 SGHDT and CDR2 YYEEEE come from the germline V gene. The CDR3 DNA reads TGTGCCGGCAGCCTAAACCCGGTACAGGCCAAAGAGACCCAGTACTTC. This encodes CAGSLNPVQAKETQYF.

The rearrangement uses TRBV7-9 and TRBJ2-3; D possibly corresponds to TRBD2 (6 bases). CDR3 length: 16 residues. The V end was cut by 5 bases, the J end by 3 bases, with 18 bases between. CDR1 is SEHNR and CDR2 is FQNEAQ in the germline V gene (reference sequence). CDR3 loop: CASSRAVEGSTDTQYF. The CDR3 DNA sequence: TGTGCCAGCAGCCGTGCGGTGGAGGGGTCAACAGATACGCAGTATTTT.

This clonotype was seen only once. The rearrangement uses TRBV11-2 and TRBJ2-1; 7 nucleotides align to TRBD2. CDR3 length: 16 amino acids. V lost 7 bases, J lost 3 bases, and 12 bases stayed unmatched. Germline V gives CDR1 SGHAT, CDR2 FQNNGV. The CDR3 bases are TGTGCCAGCACCTCGGCTGGGGGGGTTTACTACAATGAGCAGTTCTTC. Residues: CASTSAGGVYYNEQFF.

The sample holds a few counts of this clonotype. This sequence joins TRBV5-1 and TRBJ1-4; perhaps TRBD1 as D (6 bases). Germline V gene sequence: CDR1 SGHRS, CDR2 YFSETQ. Trimming took 4 bases from V and 6 from J, leaving 16 bases between them. The CDR3 sequence is 15 residues long. Here the CDR3 DNA reads TGCGCCAGCAGCCTGCGGGGGCCCTGGGATGAAAAACTGTTTTTT. Translation gives CASSLRGPWDEKLFF.

This clonotype occurred once. V is TRBV7-3 and J is TRBJ2-3; D gene ambiguous. CDR1 and CDR2 (germline): SGHTA, FQGTGA. CDR3 length: 14 residues. V lost 3 bases and J lost 6, with 13 bases in between. CDR3 in DNA: TGTGCCAGCAGCTTGTTAATCGATGGGGATACGCAGTATTTT. Amino acids: CASSLLIDGDTQYF.

This clonotype turned up a few times. The chain uses TRBV20-1 and TRBJ2-5; D is possibly TRBD2 (5 bases). This CDR3 is 14 amino acids long. Germline lookup yields CDR1 DFQATT and CDR2 SNEGSKA (reference sequence). V lost 6 bases to trimming and J lost 5 bases, with 19 bases between them. This chain's CDR3 is CSAVGGSTEETQYF. The CDR3 DNA is TGCAGTGCGGTTGGAGGCAGTACAGAGGAGACCCAGTACTTC.

The chain uses TRBV12-3 or TRBV12-4 and TRBJ1-5, with TRBD1 matching 11 bases. The V gene end was trimmed by 4 bases and the J gene end by 3 bases; junction bases not matched to a gene: 2. The CDR3 has 15 amino acids. CDR3 in DNA: TGTGCCAGCAGTTGGGACAGGGGGAACAATCAGCCCCAGCATTTT. As protein: CASSWDRGNNQPQHF.

This clonotype appeared a few times. This chain links TRBV20-1 with TRBJ1-1; TRBD1 matches at 7 bases. Germline CDR1 reads DFQATT; CDR2 reads SNEGSKA (reference sequence). CDR3 size: 13 residues. J was trimmed by 6 bases and V by 5 bases; bases with no gene match: 9. The CDR3 DNA reads TGCAGTGCTCAAGACAGGGTCGGCGCTGAAGCTTTCTTT. This sequence encodes CSAQDRVGAEAFF.

The chain joins TRBV5-1 to TRBJ1-2; tentative D call: TRBD1 (6 bases). V lost 3 bases, J lost 7 bases, and 19 bases lay in between. The CDR3 has 15 residues. The germline CDR1 and CDR2 sequences are SGHRS and YFSETQ. In nucleotides, the CDR3 is TGCGCCAGCAGCTCAACAGGGATCAGTTCCTCTGGCTACACCTTC. This sequence encodes CASSSTGISSSGYTF.

The V call is TRBV6-6, the J call TRBJ2-2; no clear D gene. CDR3 length: 13 amino acids. With 3 bases removed from V and 6 bases from J, the gap between germline ends came to 8 bases. Germline values: CDR1 MNHNY, CDR2 SVGAGI (reference sequence). As DNA, the CDR3 is TGTGCCAGCAGTTATTTGGCACCCGGGGAGCTGTTTTTT. Translated: CASSYLAPGELFF.

This clonotype was detected only a few times. The chain has TRBV9 and TRBJ1-2, with 8 bases matching TRBD1. This CDR3 is built from 13 residues. V lost 6 bases and J lost 7; bases outside the gene matches: 8. Germline V lookup: CDR1 SGDLS, CDR2 YYNGEE. CDR3 nucleotide sequence: TGTGCCAGCACCCCCGGGACAGGTGTTGGCTACACCTTC. Amino acids: CASTPGTGVGYTF.

This clonotype was picked up a small number of times. This sequence joins TRBV2 and TRBJ2-2, with no clear D. V lost 4 bases, J lost 1 base, and 10 bases lay in between. Germline assignment: CDR1 SNHLY and CDR2 FYNNEI. The length of the CDR3 is 15 residues. This CDR3 is CASSVLSGNTGELFF. The CDR3 bases are TGTGCCAGCAGTGTGTTGTCAGGGAACACCGGGGAGCTGTTTTTT.

The chain combines TRBV24-1 with TRBJ2-1; D is possibly TRBD1 (5 bases). From germline, CDR1 is KGHDR and CDR2 SFDVKD. Trimming left V 3 bases short and J 8 bases short, with 13 bases between. The CDR3 contains 14 residues. CDR3 in amino acids: CATSDPDSTDEQFF. The CDR3 DNA is TGTGCCACCAGTGATCCTGACAGTACAGATGAGCAGTTCTTC.

This clonotype was recorded a few times. The chain combines TRBV7-9 with TRBJ1-2, with 9 bases identical to TRBD1. The CDR3 spans 14 residues. V lost 4 bases and J lost 6; bases outside the gene matches: 6. Per the germline V gene, CDR1 is SEHNR and CDR2 is FQNEAQ (reference sequence). The DNA for the CDR3 is TGTGCCAGCAGCTGGGGGGACAGGGCGAATGGCTACACCTTC. It is translated as CASSWGDRANGYTF.

The V gene is TRBV6-1, the J gene TRBJ2-4, with D uncertain. Germline lookup yields CDR1 MNHNS and CDR2 SASEGT. V was clipped by 1 base and J by 5 bases, with 6 bases between them. The CDR3 length is 13 residues. The CDR3 bases are TGTGCCAGCAGTGAAGTCCCCCAAAACATTCAGTACTTC. Amino acid sequence: CASSEVPQNIQYF.

This chain uses TRBV5-1 with TRBJ2-1, with TRBD2 identical over 8 bases. V trimming: 4 bases; J trimming: 3 bases; junction bases outside the gene matches: 24. The CDR3 contains 21 residues. Germline lookup yields CDR1 SGHRS and CDR2 YFSETQ. The CDR3 spells CASSGIPPGLVGAGLYNEQFF. CDR3 coding DNA: TGCGCCAGCAGCGGTATCCCCCCGGGACTAGTTGGGGCGGGTCTCTACAATGAGCAGTTCTTC.

The chain carries TRBV24-1 and TRBJ2-2; 8 bases line up with TRBD1. CDR1 and CDR2 (germline): KGHDR, SFDVKD. The CDR3 loop spans 18 amino acids. V lost 0 bases to trimming and J lost 6 bases; unmatched junction nucleotides: 11. The CDR3, as DNA: TGTGCCACCAGTGATTTGACCCTCAGGGGGCGGGGTTCCGGGGAGCTGTTTTTT. This gives the protein CATSDLTLRGRGSGELFF.

The chain has TRBV30 and TRBJ1-2; TRBD1 matches at 7 bases. The ends lost 7 bases at V and 7 bases at J; junction bases unmatched: 6. The CDR3 loop spans 11 amino acids. Germline V CDR1 and CDR2: GTSNPN, SVGIG (reference sequence). The CDR3 region is CASNRGSGYTF. The CDR3 region has the DNA TGTGCCTCCAACAGGGGTTCTGGCTACACCTTC.

J is TRBJ2-3 and V is TRBV9, with 14 positions matching TRBD2. The germline V gene encodes CDR1 SGDLS and CDR2 YYNGEE. Germline trimming cut 4 bases from V and 6 bases from J; bases unmatched to any gene: 4. This CDR3 region has 15 residues. Written as DNA, the CDR3 is TGTGCCAGCAGCTCAAGGACTAGCGGGGGGGATACGCAGTATTTT. Translating it yields CASSSRTSGGDTQYF.